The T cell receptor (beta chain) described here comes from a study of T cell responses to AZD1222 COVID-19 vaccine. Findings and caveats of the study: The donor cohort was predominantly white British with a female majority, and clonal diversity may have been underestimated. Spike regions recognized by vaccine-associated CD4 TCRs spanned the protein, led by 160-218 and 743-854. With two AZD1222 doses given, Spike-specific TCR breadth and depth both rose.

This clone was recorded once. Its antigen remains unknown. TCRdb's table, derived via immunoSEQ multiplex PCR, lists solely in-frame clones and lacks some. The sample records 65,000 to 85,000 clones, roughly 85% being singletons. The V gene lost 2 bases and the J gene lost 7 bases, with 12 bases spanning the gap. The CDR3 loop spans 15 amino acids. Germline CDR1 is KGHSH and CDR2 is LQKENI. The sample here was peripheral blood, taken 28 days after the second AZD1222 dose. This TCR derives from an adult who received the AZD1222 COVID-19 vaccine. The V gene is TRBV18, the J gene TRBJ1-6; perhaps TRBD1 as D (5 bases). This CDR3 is CASSPSTGPNSPLHF. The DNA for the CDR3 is TGTGCCAGCTCACCATCAACAGGACCCAATTCACCCCTCCACTTT.